This entry concerns a single T cell receptor beta chain. Its antigen is not identified. Thymic material originated from resections removed in the course of corrective heart surgery. The donor group consisted of healthy Finnish infants who were having corrective surgery for congenital heart defects. In germline, CDR1 is LGHNA, CDR2 YNFKEQ. V lost 0 bases and J lost 4, with 12 bases in between. CDR3 length equals 15 residues. The method was immunoSEQ multiplex PCR; TCRdb's version includes in-frame clones alone and lacks a portion of them. The sample has tens of thousands of clones, about 95% seen once. These data originate in a study of human thymus T cells. Study conclusions and caveats: Within thymic and blood repertoires, V and J gene usage appeared to be biased. Thymic TCR repertoires of unrelated people reportedly overlapped highly.

Material for sequencing was thymus tissue. The TCR originated in a girl under three years old with a congenital heart defect but otherwise immunologically healthy. The gene calls are TRBV4-2 and TRBJ1-2, with D maybe TRBD1 (6 bases). CDR3 nucleotide sequence: TGTGCCAGCAGCCAAGATGCAGGACAGAGCTATGGCTACACCTTC. Its protein is CASSQDAGQSYGYTF.